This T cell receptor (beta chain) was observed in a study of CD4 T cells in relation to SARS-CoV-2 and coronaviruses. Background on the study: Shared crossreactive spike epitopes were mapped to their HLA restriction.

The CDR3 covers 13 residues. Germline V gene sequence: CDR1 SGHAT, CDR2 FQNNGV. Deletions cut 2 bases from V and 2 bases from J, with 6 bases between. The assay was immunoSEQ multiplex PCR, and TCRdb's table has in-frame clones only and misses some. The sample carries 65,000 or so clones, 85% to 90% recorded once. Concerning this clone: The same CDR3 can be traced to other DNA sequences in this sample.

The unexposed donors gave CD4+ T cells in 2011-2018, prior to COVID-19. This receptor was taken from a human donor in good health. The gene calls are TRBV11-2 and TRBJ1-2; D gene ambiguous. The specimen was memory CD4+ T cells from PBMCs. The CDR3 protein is CASSLPGNYGYTF. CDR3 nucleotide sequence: TGTGCCAGCAGCTTACCGGGCAACTATGGCTACACCTTC.